Each of the 4 T cell receptor beta chains below was sequenced from the same sample in a study of molecular identifiers for immune sequencing clone quantification. In TCRdb, the PCR reads were re-called with MiXCR into one record per CDR3 protein. Here the sample spans approximately 20,000 distinct CDR3 sequences, under 25% being singletons. The source material was naive CD8+ T cells from blood, with Jurkat cell RNA spiked in. As to subset: FACS-sorted CD8+CD4-CCR7+CD45RA+ naive T cells. The receptors stem from a human donor in good health. Some libraries in this study had Jurkat cell RNA spiked in.

This clonotype is medium-sized. This chain links TRBV5-5 with TRBJ2-1; D remains ambiguous. The CDR3 sequence is 15 residues long. CDR1 is SGHKS, CDR2 YYEKEE, per germline (reference sequence). The V and J ends lost 0 bases and 5 bases respectively, with 12 bases between them. The CDR3 region has the DNA TGTGCCAGCAGCTTGGTGCTCAACCCGAACAATGAGCAGTTCTTC. Its protein product is CASSLVLNPNNEQFF.

This clonotype was detected many times. The rearrangement joins TRBV9 to TRBJ2-1; D unclear. The germline CDR1 and CDR2 sequences are SGDLS and YYNGEE. The CDR3 runs to 13 residues. V gave up 3 bases and J gave up 4 bases, with 8 bases separating them. CDR3 loop: CASSAPRYNEQFF. CDR3 nucleotides: TGTGCCAGCAGCGCCCCCAGGTACAATGAGCAGTTCTTC.

This clonotype was detected ten times or more. This chain joins TRBV4-2 and TRBJ1-2; D gene uncertain. The germline gives CDR1 LGHNA, CDR2 YNFKEQ. This CDR3 is built from 14 residues. Trimming shortened V by 1 base and J by 5 bases, and 11 bases separated the two germline ends. The CDR3 protein is CASSQAPQFYGYTF. CDR3 DNA sequence: TGTGCCAGCAGCCAAGCTCCTCAGTTTTATGGCTACACCTTC.

Comment on this clonotype: The missing conserved phenylalanine or tryptophan at the end of this CDR3 makes a read error likely. The chain employs TRBV5-1 and TRBJ1-2; D is unclear. V dropped 4 bases and J dropped 8 bases, with 15 bases sitting between them. The CDR3 length is 13 residues. CDR1 SGHRS and CDR2 YFSETQ come from the germline V gene. The CDR3 sequence: CASSGEISQGYTL. The CDR3 region has the DNA TGCGCCAGCAGCGGGGAGATCTCGCAGGGCTACACCCTC.